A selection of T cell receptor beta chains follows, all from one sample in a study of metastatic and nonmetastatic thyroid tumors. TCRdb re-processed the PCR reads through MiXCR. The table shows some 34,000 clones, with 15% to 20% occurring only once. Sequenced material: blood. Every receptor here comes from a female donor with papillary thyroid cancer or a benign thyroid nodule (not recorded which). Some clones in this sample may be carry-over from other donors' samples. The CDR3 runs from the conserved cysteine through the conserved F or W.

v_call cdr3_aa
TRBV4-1 CASSQDRGQGSDTQYF
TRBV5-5 CASRRAGMDNEQFF
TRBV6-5 CASSYSRLAGRNEQFF
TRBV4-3 CASSQDRRIPPLHF
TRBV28 CASIGQTYGYTF
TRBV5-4 CASSWGGGGTTSGNQETQYF
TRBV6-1 CASSDSGLTYEQYF
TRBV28 CASSRRTPRETQYF
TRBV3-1 CASSHGAPPLHF
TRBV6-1 CASSIGGNEQLF
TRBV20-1 CSAEREVYTGELFF
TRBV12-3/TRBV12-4 CASSLGVGSYNSPLHF
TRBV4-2 CASSLTWDSGTYEQYF
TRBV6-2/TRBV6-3 CASRRPGQGRYEQYF
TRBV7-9 CASSSLGGLNQPQHF
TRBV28 CASSGDRDLLFNEQFF
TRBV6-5 CASSYSFGAYEQYF
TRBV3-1 CASSRTEGGNQPQHF
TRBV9 CASSKGLAAYEQYF
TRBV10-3 CAISALSTGSADHFYTGELFF
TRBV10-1 CASSEGFFGKLFF
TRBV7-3 CASSSETEYNEQFF
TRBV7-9 CASSLGAAANQPQHF
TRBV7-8 CASILPLGLYEQYF
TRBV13 CASSHRGDRLNSPLHF